This T cell receptor (beta chain) was obtained from a study of blood T cell repertoires in COVID-19 (dated by TCRdb to 2018 to 2021). In terms of the full investigation: The collaborator samples originated in the United States, Italy and Spain and spanned the acute and convalescent phases of COVID-19. The material from the prospective study consisted of cDNA or gDNA derived from T cells, B-cell-depleted T cells, or PBMCs. Deeply sampled blood TCRbeta repertoires from subjects exposed to, actively infected with, or recovered from COVID-19 were included in the dataset. The repertoires were released in a freely available public database meant as a resource for research on the immune response to SARS-CoV-2. Samples were obtained from the ongoing ImmuneRACE study (first 160 participants) and from roughly 1,300 subjects provided by 6 global collaborators. Nearly every sample came with metadata listing a de-identified subject ID, COVID-19 status, age in years and sex. Where available, HLA class I and class II types were obtained from metadata supplied by the sample provider rather than from assay-based typing.

Participants in the prospective study were enrolled through a virtual design, were aged about 18 to 90 years, and lived in 24 United States geographic areas. To assign participants to cohorts, the prospective study relied on clinical history that participants themselves reported in a screening survey and a study questionnaire. Exposed participants had been in contact with someone with a PCR-confirmed or clinician-diagnosed COVID-19 case within 2 weeks of study entry. In the prospective study, whole blood, serum and a nasopharyngeal or oropharyngeal swab were collected from each participant by mobile phlebotomists. Prospective study participants could optionally give additional blood draws and questionnaires over a roughly two-month period. Before DNA extraction, prospective study blood samples were shipped either frozen or at room temperature. The research as a whole found: Clinical and demographic metadata were provided uncurated, with the amount varying by source and participant.

About this clone itself: Its antigen is unknown. There are no base qualities to consult, and no much larger clone falls within one base.

The immunoSEQ Assay, a bias-controlled multiplex PCR, was used to amplify TCRbeta CDR3 regions from genomic DNA. As for the original processing: The number of nucleated cells in each sample was estimated by amplification of reference gene primers within the assay. To quantify the absolute abundance of each unique TCRbeta CDR3 rearrangement, sequence reads were collapsed and filtered. For each sample, productive Simpson clonality was calculated by taking the square root of Simpson's diversity index across productive rearrangements. In its TCRdb copy, this immuneACCESS table keeps in-frame sequences only and misses some clones. Where compared with another copy, unresolved V genes explain less than half of these, and the others have no known cause. That table gives V, J and clone size, and the DNA gave D and trimming. Within this sample are 300,000 to 450,000 clones, with about 90% of them counted one time only. The top ten hold approximately 1% of the sample.

CDR1 and CDR2, per the germline V gene (reference sequence), are LGHDT and YNNKEL. V and J lose 2 bases and 7 bases, and a span of 9 bases separates them. The CDR3 sequence holds 14 residues, the cysteine and phenylalanine included. Only the CDR3 portion is preserved as DNA: 42 bases, with reading frame beginning at the first base. In this chain, TRBV3-1 (or the pseudogene TRBV3-2) is recombined with TRBJ1-6, with no confident D gene call. The clonotype comes from a woman aged 25 to 39 who had been exposed to COVID-19. Source material: PBMCs or T cells enriched from blood (not recorded which). In nucleotide form, the sequence is TGTGCCAGCAGCCAACGATCGGGGAATTCACCCCTCCACTTT. This yields the protein CASSQRSGNSPLHF.